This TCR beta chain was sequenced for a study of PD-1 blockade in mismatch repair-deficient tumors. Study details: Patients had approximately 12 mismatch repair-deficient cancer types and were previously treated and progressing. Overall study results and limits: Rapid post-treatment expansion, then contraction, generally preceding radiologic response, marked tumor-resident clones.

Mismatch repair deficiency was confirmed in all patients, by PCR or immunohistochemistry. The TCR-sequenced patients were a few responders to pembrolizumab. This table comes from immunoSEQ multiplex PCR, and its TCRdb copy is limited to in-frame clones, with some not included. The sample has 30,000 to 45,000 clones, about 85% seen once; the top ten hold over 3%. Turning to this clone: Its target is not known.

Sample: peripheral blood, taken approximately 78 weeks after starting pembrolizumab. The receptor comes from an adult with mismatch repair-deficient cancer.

CDR3 bases: TGTGCCAGCAGCTCCCCCTGGGGCGGGAAGGTCGCAGATACGCAGTATTTT. Amino acid sequence: CASSSPWGGKVADTQYF. This chain connects TRBV11-2 to TRBJ2-3; possibly TRBD2 for D (6 bases). Trimming cost V 4 bases and J 4 bases, with 21 bases left between them. The length of the CDR3 is 17 residues. CDR1 and CDR2 from the germline V gene are SGHAT and FQNNGV.